This T cell receptor beta chain derives from a study of vaccination and CD4 T cells after COVID-19. Study-wide context: Ranging from 14 to 241, the interval between dose two and post-vaccine sampling had a median of roughly 73 days. General study points: Convalescent patients showed a median roughly 90% of reactive clones that were seen only post-vaccination.

This clonotype was counted only a few times. The antigen is unknown. V was cut by 0 bases and J by 3 bases, with 15 bases left in between. The CDR3 totals 15 residues. CDR1 is DFQATT and CDR2 is SNEGSKA in the germline V gene (reference sequence). Noted treatment: roughly 10-day PBMC culture with coronavirus spike peptide pools or control peptides (ViraFEST assay). Sequencing of DNA taken from cultured CD4+ T cells relied on the Oncomine TCR Beta short-read assay. Each CDR3 protein is one row after TCRdb ran MiXCR on the PCR reads. The table has 15,000 to 20,000 distinct CDR3 sequences, 40% to 50% seen once; the top ten hold about 13%.

The source material was cultured CD4+ T cells from blood. The clonotype comes from a human donor with COVID-19. The chain is built from TRBV20-1 and TRBJ2-7; D remains unclear. In nucleotides, the CDR3 is TGCAGTGCTAGAGATCTCAGCGTTGGTCTCTACGAGCAGTACTTC. It specifies CSARDLSVGLYEQYF.